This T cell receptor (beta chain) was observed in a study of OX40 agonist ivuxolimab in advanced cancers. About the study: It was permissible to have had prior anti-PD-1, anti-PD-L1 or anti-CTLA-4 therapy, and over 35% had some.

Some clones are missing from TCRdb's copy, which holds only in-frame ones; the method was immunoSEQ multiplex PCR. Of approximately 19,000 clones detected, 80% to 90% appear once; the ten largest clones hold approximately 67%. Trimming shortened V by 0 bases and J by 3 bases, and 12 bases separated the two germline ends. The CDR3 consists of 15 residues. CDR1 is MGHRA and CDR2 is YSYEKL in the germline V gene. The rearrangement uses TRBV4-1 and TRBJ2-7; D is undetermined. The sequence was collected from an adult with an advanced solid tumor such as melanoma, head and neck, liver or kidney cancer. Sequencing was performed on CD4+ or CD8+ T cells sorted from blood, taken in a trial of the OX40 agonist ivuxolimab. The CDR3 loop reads CASSQDPARLYEQYF. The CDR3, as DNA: TGCGCCAGCAGCCAAGATCCCGCCCGGCTCTACGAGCAGTACTTC.